These 2 T cell receptor beta chains came from one sample sequenced in a study of blood T cell repertoires in COVID-19. Repertoires were generated with immunoSEQ multiplex PCR, while TCRdb's copy carries only in-frame clones and drops some. The profile covers 190,000 or so clones, with 85% to 90% appearing a single time and over 0.7% taken by the ten largest. Sequencing was carried out using peripheral blood. The origin of the receptors is a woman aged 18-29 years who had recovered from COVID-19.

The chain has TRBV6-5 and TRBJ1-2; 10 positions match TRBD1. The germline gives CDR1 MNHEY, CDR2 SVGAGI. CDR3 length: 14 amino acids. V lost 7 bases, J lost 4 bases, and 6 bases stayed unmatched. In nucleotides, the CDR3 is TGTGCCAGCACCCGGGACAGGGGCGCCTATGGCTACACCTTC. As protein: CASTRDRGAYGYTF.

This clone was observed a handful of times. The rearrangement uses TRBV3-1 (or the pseudogene TRBV3-2) and TRBJ2-7; 7 nucleotides agree with TRBD1. Germline V gene lookup returns CDR1 LGHDT and CDR2 YNNKEL (reference sequence). The CDR3 spans 17 residues. Trimming cost V 1 base and J 2 bases; bases outside gene matches: 11. CDR3 loop: CASSQGFPGQPPYEQYF. For the CDR3, the DNA is TGTGCCAGCAGCCAAGGTTTCCCGGGACAGCCTCCCTACGAGCAGTACTTC.